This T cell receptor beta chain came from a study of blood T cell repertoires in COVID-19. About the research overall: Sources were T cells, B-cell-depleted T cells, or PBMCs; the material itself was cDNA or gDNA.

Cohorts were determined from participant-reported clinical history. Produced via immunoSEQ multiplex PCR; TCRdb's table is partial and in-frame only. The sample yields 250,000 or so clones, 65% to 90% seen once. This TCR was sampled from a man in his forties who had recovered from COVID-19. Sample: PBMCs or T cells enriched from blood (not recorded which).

CDR3 nucleotide sequence: TGTGCCAGCTCCCGCCAGCCGGGACAGTCCTCTGGAAACACCATATATTTT. Translated, it gives CASSRQPGQSSGNTIYF. The chain couples TRBV18 to TRBJ1-3; 7 bases fit TRBD1. In germline, CDR1 is KGHSH, CDR2 LQKENI. V dropped 6 bases and J dropped 0; count of bases not matched to a gene: 11. This CDR3 region has 17 residues.